The 8 T cell receptor beta chains listed next were all sequenced from one sample in a study of T cell repertoires in cytomegalovirus infection. Each CDR3 protein is one row after TCRdb ran MiXCR on the reads. The table shows around 710,000 distinct CDR3 sequences, with 29% occurring only once. What these receptors recognize is not known. Sequences were derived from cultured CD8+ T cells from PBMCs, sampled from culture after CMV antigen stimulation. These receptors were collected from a human donor in good health (CMV status not recorded). Some clones in this sample may be carry-over from other donors' samples.

This clonotype has ten or more counts. The rearrangement joins TRBV6-2 or TRBV6-3 to TRBJ2-5; D call uncertain. CDR1 and CDR2 (germline): MNHEY, SVGEGT. This CDR3 has 17 amino acids. The V and J ends lost 4 bases and 1 base respectively, with 19 bases between them. As DNA, the CDR3 is TGTGCCAGCAGTTCGCCTTTAGACTCCGCCGTCCAAGAGACCCAGTACTTC. This gives the protein CASSSPLDSAVQETQYF.

This clonotype was seen just once. The CDR3 DNA follows: TGCGCCAGCTCATACGGACTAGCGGGCCCCTCCTACAATGAGCAGTTCTTC. It translates to CASSYGLAGPSYNEQFF. The chain uses TRBV5-1 and TRBJ2-1; 11 bases are shared with TRBD2. After removal of 7 bases from V and 0 bases from J, the junction contained 9 bases not matched to a gene. CDR3 length: 17 residues. Germline lookup yields CDR1 SGHRS and CDR2 YFSETQ.

The J gene is TRBJ2-3, the V gene TRBV7-9; no definite D call. V gave up 4 bases and J gave up 5 bases, with 19 bases separating them. The CDR3 loop spans 16 amino acids. CDR1 is SEHNR, CDR2 FQNEAQ, per germline (reference sequence). CDR3 DNA sequence: TGTGCCAGCAGCTCCCCGCTGGGCGCGCTTGAAGATACGCAGTATTTT. It specifies CASSSPLGALEDTQYF.

This clonotype was counted ten times or more. The CDR3 nucleotides are TGTGCCAGCAGCTTTGGGGACAGCTCGAGGTCACCCCTCCACTTT. Translation gives CASSFGDSSRSPLHF. This rearrangement joins TRBV7-6 to TRBJ1-6; 7 positions match TRBD1. V lost 3 bases, J lost 10 bases, and 9 bases stayed unmatched. Germline V gene sequence: CDR1 SGHVS, CDR2 FNYEAQ. CDR3 length equals 15 residues.

This clonotype was detected many times. The chain links TRBV12-3 or TRBV12-4 to TRBJ2-5, with D possibly matching TRBD1 (6 bases). This CDR3 has 15 amino acids. V was trimmed by 3 bases and J by 6 bases, leaving 17 bases between them. In DNA form, the CDR3 reads TGTGCCAGCAGTTTGAGCCCACAGGGCCCACAGACCCAGTACTTC. Protein: CASSLSPQGPQTQYF.

The sample holds a few counts of this clonotype. V and J are TRBV7-9 and TRBJ2-4; D gene ambiguous. The V end lost 6 bases, the J end lost 0 bases, and 12 bases lay between the germline ends. The CDR3 has 15 residues. Per germline, CDR1 SEHNR and CDR2 FQNEAQ (reference sequence). CDR3 nucleotides: TGTGCCAGCAGGAGCTGGCCGGTAGCCAAAAACATTCAGTACTTC. Translation gives CASRSWPVAKNIQYF.

This clonotype was counted once. This chain joins TRBV6-6 and TRBJ2-3; 11 nucleotides align to TRBD1. Unmatched junction bases numbered 5, after V lost 7 bases and J lost 2 bases. There are 15 residues in the CDR3. Germline-derived CDR1 and CDR2 are MNHNY and SVGAGI (reference sequence). This chain's CDR3 is CASTGDRGFTDTQYF. The DNA for the CDR3 is TGTGCCAGCACTGGGGACAGGGGGTTCACAGATACGCAGTATTTT.

This clonotype appeared a few times. The CDR3 DNA reads as TGCGCCAGCAGCCCCGGCAGGGGCTACAATGAGCAGTTCTTC. Its translation: CASSPGRGYNEQFF. The chain links TRBV4-1 to TRBJ2-1, with D tentatively TRBD1 (6 bases). The CDR3 extends over 14 amino acids. The germline V and J ends were trimmed by 4 bases and 3 bases, with 10 bases remaining between them. The germline CDR1 and CDR2 sequences are MGHRA and YSYEKL.